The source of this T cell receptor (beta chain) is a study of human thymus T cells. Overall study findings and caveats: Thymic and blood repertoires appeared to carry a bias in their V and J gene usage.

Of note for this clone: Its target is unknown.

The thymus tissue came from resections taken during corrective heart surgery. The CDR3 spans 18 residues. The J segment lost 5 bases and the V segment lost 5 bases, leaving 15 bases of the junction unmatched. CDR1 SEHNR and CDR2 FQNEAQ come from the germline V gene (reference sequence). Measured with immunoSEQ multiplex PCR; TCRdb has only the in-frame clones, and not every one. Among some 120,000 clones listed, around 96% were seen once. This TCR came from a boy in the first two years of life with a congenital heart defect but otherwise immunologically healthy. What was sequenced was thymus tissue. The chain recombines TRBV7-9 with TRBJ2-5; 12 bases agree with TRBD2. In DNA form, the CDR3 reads TGTGCCAGCAGCGAGGGAAGGACTAGCGGGGCCTCGGGGGAGACCCAGTACTTC. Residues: CASSEGRTSGASGETQYF.